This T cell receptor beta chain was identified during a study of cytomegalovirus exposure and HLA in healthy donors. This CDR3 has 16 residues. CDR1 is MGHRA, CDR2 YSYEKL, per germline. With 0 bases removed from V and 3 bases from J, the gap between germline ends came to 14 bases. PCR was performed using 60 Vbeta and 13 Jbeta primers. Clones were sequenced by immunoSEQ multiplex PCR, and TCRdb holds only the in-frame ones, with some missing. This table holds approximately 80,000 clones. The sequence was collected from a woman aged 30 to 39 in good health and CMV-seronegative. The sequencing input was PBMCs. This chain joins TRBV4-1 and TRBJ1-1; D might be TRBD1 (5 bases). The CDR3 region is CASSQDGGGEDTEAFF. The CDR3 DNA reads TGCGCCAGCAGCCAAGATGGGGGAGGGGAGGACACTGAAGCTTTCTTT.